The next 3 T cell receptor beta chains were all read from a single sample in a study of relationships among human T cell subsets. Semiquantitative ARM-PCR amplified T cell receptor alpha and beta CDR3 regions from mRNA. ARM-PCR used tagged nested gene-specific primers, then communal superprimers for exponential amplification. TCRdb itself ran the multiplex PCR reads through MiXCR, one entry per CDR3 protein. The data hold approximately 14,000 distinct CDR3 sequences, with roughly three fifths observed a single time. CD4+CD25+ regulatory T cells came from anti-CD25 bead selection of positively selected CD4+ cells. The sequencing input was Tregs sorted from blood. Receptors originate from a middle-aged man in good health.

The V and J genes are TRBV30 and TRBJ1-1, with 9 bases lining up with TRBD1. CDR3 length: 12 amino acids. V shed 8 bases and J 0 bases; nucleotides not matched to a gene: 1. Germline lookup yields CDR1 GTSNPN and CDR2 SVGIG (reference sequence). This CDR3 is CAGDRVNTEAFF. In DNA form, the CDR3 reads TGTGCCGGGGACAGGGTGAACACTGAAGCTTTCTTT.

The CDR3 loop is CASQGGGRVQPQHF. CDR3 nucleotides: TGTGCCAGCCAAGGTGGTGGCAGGGTTCAGCCCCAGCATTTT. The chain has TRBV2 and TRBJ1-5; D might be TRBD1 (5 bases). V was cut by 8 bases and J by 6 bases, with 17 bases left in between. In germline, CDR1 is SNHLY, CDR2 FYNNEI. The CDR3 is 14 amino acids.

The chain uses TRBV28 and TRBJ1-2; 9 nucleotides align to TRBD1. After removal of 8 bases from V and 1 base from J, the junction contained 14 bases not matched to a gene. CDR3 length: 17 amino acids. Germline assignment: CDR1 MDHEN and CDR2 SYDVKM. The CDR3 DNA reads as TGTGCCAGCTCCACGGCCTTAGGGACAGGGCTTAACTATGGCTACACCTTC. Translating it yields CASSTALGTGLNYGYTF.